This TCR beta chain was recorded in a study of blood T cell repertoires in COVID-19. Study summary: Material from acute and convalescent COVID-19 was sourced from the United States, Italy and Spain. Sample material is recorded as cDNA or gDNA derived from T cells, B-cell-depleted T cells, or PBMCs.

The ends lost 4 bases at V and 4 bases at J; junction bases unmatched: 9. There are 16 residues in the CDR3. Germline CDR1 reads SGDLS; CDR2 reads YYNGEE. This clone was recorded a few times. Authors' analysis steps: Reference gene primers were amplified, and this amplification served to estimate nucleated cell counts. Produced via immunoSEQ multiplex PCR; TCRdb's table is partial and in-frame only. The V and J calls and clone size come from that table; D and trimming were worked out from the DNA. This table has roughly 53,000 clones, about 70% appearing once. The rearrangement joins TRBV9 to TRBJ2-2; 8 nucleotides agree with TRBD2. Sequences were obtained from peripheral blood. The TCR originated in a man in his forties or fifties with active or convalescent COVID-19. The CDR3 coding sequence is TGTGCCAGCAGCTCCCCAGCGGGGGAGGTCACCGGGGAGCTGTTTTTT. Protein sequence: CASSSPAGEVTGELFF.